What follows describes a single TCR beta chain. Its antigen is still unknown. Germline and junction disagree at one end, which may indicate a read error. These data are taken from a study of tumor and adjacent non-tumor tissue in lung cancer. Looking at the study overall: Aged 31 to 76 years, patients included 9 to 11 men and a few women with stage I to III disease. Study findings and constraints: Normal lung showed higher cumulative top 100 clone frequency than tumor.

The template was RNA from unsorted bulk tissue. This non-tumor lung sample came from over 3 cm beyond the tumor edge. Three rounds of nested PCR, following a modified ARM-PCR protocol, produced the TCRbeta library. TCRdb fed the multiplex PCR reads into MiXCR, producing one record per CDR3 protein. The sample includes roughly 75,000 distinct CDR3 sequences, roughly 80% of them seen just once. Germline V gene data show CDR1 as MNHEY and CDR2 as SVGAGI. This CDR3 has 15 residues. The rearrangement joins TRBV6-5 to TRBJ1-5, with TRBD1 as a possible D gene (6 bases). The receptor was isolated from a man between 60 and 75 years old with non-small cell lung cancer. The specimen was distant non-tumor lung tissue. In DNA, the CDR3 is TGTGCCAGCAGTTATCTACAGGGAGGCAATCAGCCCCAGCATTTC. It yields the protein CASSYLQGGNQPQHF.